This T cell receptor beta chain was profiled in a study of T cell responses to AZD1222 COVID-19 vaccine (dated by TCRdb to the early 2020s). Some background on the complete study: TCR sequencing covered about 230 trial participants: 200 to 210 given two doses of AZD1222 and about 26 given two doses of MenACWY control vaccine. Enrollment into the trials was organized by age into subgroups of 18-55, 56-69 and 70-plus years, and those subgroups contained approximately 160, 26 and 62 TCR-sequenced participants, respectively. The study at large found these results: Most participants were white British and females outnumbered males, and the authors suggested that clonal diversity may have been underestimated. Vaccine-associated CD4 TCRs spanned the whole spike protein, with dominant responses in regions 160-218 and 743-854. After two AZD1222 doses, both the breadth and the depth of spike-specific TCRs were significantly higher than at day 0 and than in MenACWY recipients. Nearly half of unique spike-specific TCRs reportedly recognized epitopes outside regions mutated in the B.1.351 and B.1.1.7 variants. The 56-69-year group was small, and its depth increase did not reach significance, likely because of low power. Only five to seven AZD1222 recipients were SARS-CoV-2 seropositive at baseline, limiting conclusions about previously exposed vaccinees. Because no day 14 peak-response samples were available, the repertoires could be characterized only after the peak T cell response.

This specimen's time point label, interpreted: about 28 days (+/-7) after the second vaccine dose. AZD1222 recipients with second doses at about 4 weeks or about 12 weeks were pooled, because spike-specific TCR depth and breadth did not differ between schedules. Vaccinee samples were obtained from the UK trials COV001 and COV002, which included a single-blind randomized controlled phase 2/3 trial of AZD1222 (ChAdOx1 nCoV-19) in healthy adults. Trial participant PBMC samples were collected at day 0 and day 28 after the second dose for TCRbeta chain sequencing. The CDR3 regions of human TCRbeta chains were analyzed by immunosequencing. Per the original workflow: Repertoire TCRs were checked for matches against a reference library of SARS-CoV-2-specific TCRs that had been generated using the MIRA antigen-specificity platform. Breadth was defined as the fraction of unique TCRs that were SARS-CoV-2-associated, and depth was defined as the fraction of total T cells that were SARS-CoV-2-associated. Each spike-specific TCR was assigned to its reactive spike region and to a CD4 or CD8 class using the MIRA data. Log10-transformed breadth and depth values were compared by one-way ANOVA with Sidak's multiple comparisons tests. TCRdb's version of the immuneACCESS table is confined to in-frame rearrangements and falls short of the full clone set. An unresolved V gene accounts for under half of the shortfall where checked; the remainder is of unknown origin. V, J and clone size derive from that table, while D and trimming were established from the DNA sequence. The sample data list under 95,000 clones, and 88% of these were observed just once. The top ten hold roughly 7.2% of the sample.

This clone was detected once. Its cognate antigen has yet to be identified. No quality values exist for individual bases; no much larger clone is one base distant. Sequencing used peripheral blood, obtained 28 days after the second AZD1222 dose. The source is an adult who received the AZD1222 COVID-19 vaccine.

The encoded CDR3 is CASSLVEGLKEFF. The sequenced DNA: TGTGCCAGCAGCTTAGTAGAGGGATTAAAGGAGTTCTTC. The chain employs TRBV7-9 and TRBJ2-1, with a weak D call of TRBD2 (5 bases match). Cut back by 1 base and 14 bases, the V and J ends lie 15 bases apart. Spanning cysteine to phenylalanine, the CDR3 consists of 13 amino acids. Only CDR3 DNA is held: 39 bases, read in frame from base 1. CDR1 SEHNR and CDR2 FQNEAQ are derived from the germline V gene (reference sequence).